The clone carrying this T cell receptor beta chain was seen a handful of times. This table comes from immunoSEQ multiplex PCR, and its TCRdb copy is limited to in-frame clones, with some not included. This sample has about 260,000 clones, with more than 75% found just once. The source of the sample is a study of blood T cell repertoires in COVID-19. As for the study in general: Acute and convalescent COVID-19 specimens originated in the United States, Italy and Spain.

The length of the CDR3 is 15 residues. Germline loops: CDR1 SGHRS, CDR2 YFSETQ. V was clipped by 1 base and J by 7 bases; unmatched bases: 9. The genes are TRBV5-1 and TRBJ2-7; 9 nucleotides match TRBD1. The sequencing sample was made of peripheral blood. This receptor was obtained from a woman aged 40 to 55 who had recovered from COVID-19. Written as DNA, the CDR3 is TGCGCCAGCAGCTTGAGGGGGACAGGGAGGAAGGAGCAGTACTTC. Translating gives CASSLRGTGRKEQYF.